This T cell receptor (beta chain) comes out of a study of glioma-infiltrating T cells. TCR alpha and beta CDR3 regions were amplified from RNA using iRepertoire nested multiplex PCR. MiXCR, applied by TCRdb to the multiplex PCR reads, yields one record per CDR3 protein. The sample has more than 350,000 distinct CDR3 sequences, around 45% seen once. Germline CDR1 reads LNHNV; CDR2 reads YYDKDF (reference sequence). Trimming removed 1 base from V and 5 bases from J, with 11 bases in between. CDR3 length equals 14 residues. Sequences were obtained from glioma tissue, nonneoplastic brain tissue, or PBMCs (not recorded which). This TCR came from a human donor with low-grade glioma or glioblastoma, undergoing nonglioma brain surgery, or in good health (not recorded which). The chain has TRBV15 and TRBJ2-5; D uncertain. The CDR3 DNA sequence: TGTGCCACCAGCAGAGGTGGCCGGTGGGAGACCCAGTACTTC. Its protein is CATSRGGRWETQYF.